The rows below give T cell receptor beta chains drawn from one sample of a study of cytomegalovirus exposure and HLA in healthy donors. Data came from immunoSEQ multiplex PCR; TCRdb stores just in-frame clones and leaves some out. This sample has roughly 200,000 clones, with 76% found just once. Input material: PBMCs. The origin of the receptors is a young man in good health and CMV-seronegative. Each CDR3 is given with its conserved first and last residue. The D gene is left open where the match is weak. For some rows the clone size is stated as once, few or many, or as a class when expanded; others skip it.

size: -; V: TRBV28; D: TRBD1; J: TRBJ1-4; DNA: TGTGCCAGCAGCAACCTGGGACAGGGGGCTGATGAAAAACTGTTTTTT; CDR3: CASSNLGQGADEKLFF
size: -; V: TRBV19; D: TRBD1; J: TRBJ1-2; DNA: TGTGCCAGTAGTCTACAGGGGTATGGCTACACCTTC; CDR3: CASSLQGYGYTF
size: -; V: TRBV5-5; D: TRBD1; J: TRBJ2-7; DNA: TGTGCCAGCAGCTTGGGGACAGGGTTCGACGAGCAGTACTTC; CDR3: CASSLGTGFDEQYF
size: -; V: TRBV7-8; D: -; J: TRBJ2-7; DNA: TGTGCCAGCAGCCCCGCGGGCGGTAGCTCCTACGAGCAGTACTTC; CDR3: CASSPAGGSSYEQYF
size: -; V: TRBV25-1; D: -; J: TRBJ1-2; DNA: TGTGCCAGCAGGGGACTGGGGGTTGGGTCGGTCGGCTACACCTTC; CDR3: CASRGLGVGSVGYTF
size: -; V: TRBV28; D: TRBD2; J: TRBJ2-3; DNA: TGTGCCAGCACTAATAGCGGGAGGGGATCAGATACGCAGTATTTT; CDR3: CASTNSGRGSDTQYF
size: -; V: TRBV13; D: TRBD1; J: TRBJ1-1; DNA: TGTGCCAGCAGCCCCGGACAGGGGTTCATTGAAGCTTTCTTT; CDR3: CASSPGQGFIEAFF
size: -; V: TRBV4-2; D: TRBD2; J: TRBJ2-4; DNA: TGTGCCAGCAGCCAAGACCCTGCTAGCGGGCTCGTCCAGTACTTC; CDR3: CASSQDPASGLVQYF
size: -; V: TRBV7-2; D: TRBD2; J: TRBJ2-3; DNA: TGTGCCAGCAGCTTAGGAGTCGGCGGGAGCTCAGATACGCAGTATTTT; CDR3: CASSLGVGGSSDTQYF
size: -; V: TRBV5-1; D: -; J: TRBJ2-7; DNA: TGCGCCAGCAGCTTGGATTTCGGGAACTACGAGCAGTACTTC; CDR3: CASSLDFGNYEQYF
size: -; V: TRBV6-9; D: -; J: TRBJ1-4; DNA: TGTGCCAGCAGGTCCGGCAGGGCAACTAATGAAAAACTGTTTTTT; CDR3: CASRSGRATNEKLFF
size: few; V: TRBV5-4; D: -; J: TRBJ1-1; DNA: TGTGCCAGCAGCTTGGAAATGGGCCGGGCGGGCACTGAAGCTTTCTTT; CDR3: CASSLEMGRAGTEAFF
size: -; V: TRBV19; D: TRBD1; J: TRBJ2-2; DNA: TGTGCCAGTAGCACAGGGGTTCGAGACACCGGGGAGCTGTTTTTT; CDR3: CASSTGVRDTGELFF
size: few; V: TRBV6-6; D: -; J: TRBJ1-5; DNA: TGTGCCAGCAGCCGAACTACAGGGACCGGACAGCCCCAGCATTTT; CDR3: CASSRTTGTGQPQHF
size: few; V: TRBV2; D: -; J: TRBJ1-2; DNA: TGTGCCAGCAGTGAAGCGCGGGGGGGAGGGGGTGGCTACACCTTC; CDR3: CASSEARGGGGGYTF
size: -; V: TRBV13; D: -; J: TRBJ1-4; DNA: TGTGCCAGCAGCCACAGACGGACAGTTAATGAAAAACTGTTTTTT; CDR3: CASSHRRTVNEKLFF
size: -; V: TRBV2; D: TRBD1; J: TRBJ1-5; DNA: TGTGCCAGCACGGGACAGGGGTCTTATAGCAATCAGCCCCAGCATTTT; CDR3: CASTGQGSYSNQPQHF
size: -; V: TRBV5-4; D: TRBD1; J: TRBJ2-7; DNA: TGTGCCAGCAGCTTGCCCAGACAGGGGAGCTACGAGCAGTACTTC; CDR3: CASSLPRQGSYEQYF
size: -; V: TRBV29-1; D: -; J: TRBJ1-4; DNA: TGCAGCGTTGTTCTTGGGGGGAGTGAAAAACTGTTTTTT; CDR3: CSVVLGGSEKLFF
size: -; V: TRBV30; D: TRBD2; J: TRBJ2-4; DNA: TGTGCCTGGAGTCGCAGCGGGGGCGATCAGTACTTC; CDR3: CAWSRSGGDQYF
size: -; V: TRBV30; D: TRBD1; J: TRBJ2-7; DNA: TGTGCCTGGAGTACAGGGGCGACATACGAGCAGTACTTC; CDR3: CAWSTGATYEQYF
size: -; V: TRBV28; D: -; J: TRBJ2-3; DNA: TGTGCCAGCACCCTGGGCAGACCAGATACGCAGTATTTT; CDR3: CASTLGRPDTQYF
size: -; V: TRBV2; D: TRBD1; J: TRBJ1-5; DNA: TGTGCCAGCACCGGGACAGGGGGCTATCAGCCCCAGCATTTT; CDR3: CASTGTGGYQPQHF
size: -; V: TRBV2; D: TRBD2; J: TRBJ2-1; DNA: TGTGCCAGCAGTGAAAGGACTAGCTCCTACAATGAGCAGTTCTTC; CDR3: CASSERTSSYNEQFF
size: -; V: TRBV7-7; D: TRBD2; J: TRBJ2-1; DNA: TGTGCTAGCAGCTTACTGGCGGGAGGGGAGCAGTTCTTC; CDR3: CASSLLAGGEQFF
size: -; V: TRBV2; D: TRBD2; J: TRBJ2-4; DNA: TGTGCCAGCAGTGAGGGACTAGCGGGATTAGCCAAAAACATTCAGTACTTC; CDR3: CASSEGLAGLAKNIQYF
size: -; V: TRBV29-1; D: TRBD2; J: TRBJ2-7; DNA: TGCAGCGTTCTCCGGGAGGCTGGGGAGCAGTACTTC; CDR3: CSVLREAGEQYF
size: few; V: TRBV7-6; D: TRBD1; J: TRBJ2-5; DNA: TGTGCCAGCAGCTTAACAGGGGACCAAGAGACCCAGTACTTC; CDR3: CASSLTGDQETQYF
size: -; V: TRBV28; D: -; J: TRBJ2-6; DNA: TGTGCCAGCAGTTTACTGACGACGGGGAGCTCTGGGGCCAACGTCCTGACTTTC; CDR3: CASSLLTTGSSGANVLTF
size: once; V: TRBV6-1; D: -; J: TRBJ2-5; DNA: TGTGCCAGCAGTTACGCGGAGACCCAGTACTTC; CDR3: CASSYAETQYF
size: -; V: TRBV7-9; D: -; J: TRBJ1-2; DNA: TGTGCCAGCAGCTTAGGCGTGAGCTATGGCTACACCTTC; CDR3: CASSLGVSYGYTF
size: -; V: TRBV6-1; D: -; J: TRBJ1-1; DNA: TGTGCCAGCAATAGAAACCCTCCAATGAACACTGAAGCTTTCTTT; CDR3: CASNRNPPMNTEAFF
size: -; V: TRBV28; D: TRBD1; J: TRBJ1-4; DNA: TGTGCCAGCAGTTTACCCGGGACAGGAAATGAAAAACTGTTTTTT; CDR3: CASSLPGTGNEKLFF